What follows describes a single TCR beta chain. The antigen remains undetermined. The entry originates in a study of CD8+ T cells in alopecia areata. Whole-study findings and limits: Both scalp clonality and the expanded CD8+ clones among the top 100 showed a significant decrease with tofacitinib.

cDNA prepared by RNA extraction and subsequent reverse transcription served as the template for sequencing. Using immunoSEQ multiplex PCR, the repertoire was profiled, and TCRdb retains in-frame clones only, with some absent. The data contain approximately 280,000 clones, nearly 60% of them seen just once; the ten biggest clones take up 1.8%. The treatment: oral pan-JAK inhibitor, 5-10 mg twice daily. The sequences come from CD4+ T cells sorted from blood, collected at week 24, from a patient treated with tofacitinib. The receptor was isolated from a human donor with alopecia areata.

The CDR3 DNA sequence: TGTGCCTGGACTTCTAGATACCCGGGACAACCTGAGAACACTGAAGCTTTCTTT. Its protein is CAWTSRYPGQPENTEAFF. V is TRBV30 and J is TRBJ1-1, with TRBD1 as a possible D gene (6 bases). Germline V lookup: CDR1 GTSNPN, CDR2 SVGIG (reference sequence). The CDR3 consists of 18 residues. Trimming cost V 4 bases and J 1 base, with 25 bases left between them. The full variable domain, rest sourced from reference TRBV30 and TRBJ1-1, is SQTIHQWPATLVQPVGSPLSLECTVEGTSNPNLYWYRQAAGRGLQLLFYSVGIGQISSEVPQNLSASRPQDRQFILSSKKLLLSDSGFYLCAWTSRYPGQPENTEAFFGQGTRLTVV.